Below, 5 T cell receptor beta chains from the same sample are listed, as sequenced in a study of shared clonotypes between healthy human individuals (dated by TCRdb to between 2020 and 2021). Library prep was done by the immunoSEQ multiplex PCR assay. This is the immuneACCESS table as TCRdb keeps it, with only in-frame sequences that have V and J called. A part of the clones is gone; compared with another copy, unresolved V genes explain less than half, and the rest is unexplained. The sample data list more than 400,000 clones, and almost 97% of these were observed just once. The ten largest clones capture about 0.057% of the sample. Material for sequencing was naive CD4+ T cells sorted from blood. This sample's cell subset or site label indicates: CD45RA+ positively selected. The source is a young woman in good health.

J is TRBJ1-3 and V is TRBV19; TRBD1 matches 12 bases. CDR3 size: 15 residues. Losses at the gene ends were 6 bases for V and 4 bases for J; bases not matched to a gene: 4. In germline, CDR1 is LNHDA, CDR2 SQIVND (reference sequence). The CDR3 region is CASSGTGGLGNTIYF. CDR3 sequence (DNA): TGTGCCAGTAGCGGGACAGGGGGCTTAGGAAACACCATATATTTT. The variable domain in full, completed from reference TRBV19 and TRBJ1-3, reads DGGITQSPKYLFRKEGQNVTLSCEQNLNHDAMYWYRQDPGQGLRLIYYSQIVNDFQKGDIAEGYSVSREKKESFPLTVTSAQKNPTAFYLCASSGTGGLGNTIYFGEGSWLTVV.

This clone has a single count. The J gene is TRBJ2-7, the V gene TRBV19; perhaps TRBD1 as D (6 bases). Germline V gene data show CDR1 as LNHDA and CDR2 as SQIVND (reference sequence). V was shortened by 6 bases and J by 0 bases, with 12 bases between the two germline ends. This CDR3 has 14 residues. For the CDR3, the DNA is TGTGCCAGTAGGGCCGGACAGAGCTCCTACGAGCAGTACTTC. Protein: CASRAGQSSYEQYF. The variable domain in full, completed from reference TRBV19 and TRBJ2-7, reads DGGITQSPKYLFRKEGQNVTLSCEQNLNHDAMYWYRQDPGQGLRLIYYSQIVNDFQKGDIAEGYSVSREKKESFPLTVTSAQKNPTAFYLCASRAGQSSYEQYFGPGTRLTVT.

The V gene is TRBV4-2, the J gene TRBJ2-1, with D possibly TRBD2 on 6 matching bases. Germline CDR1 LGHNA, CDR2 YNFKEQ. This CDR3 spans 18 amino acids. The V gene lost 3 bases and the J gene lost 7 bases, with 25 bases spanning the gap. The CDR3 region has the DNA TGTGCCAGCAGCCATGCTTTGACCGGGACTCGTACTTCAAATGAGCAGTTCTTC. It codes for CASSHALTGTRTSNEQFF.

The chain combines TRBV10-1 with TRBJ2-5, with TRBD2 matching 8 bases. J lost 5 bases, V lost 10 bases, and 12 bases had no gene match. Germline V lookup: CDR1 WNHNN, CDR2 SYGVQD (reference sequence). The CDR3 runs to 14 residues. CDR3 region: CATSTSGLEETQYF. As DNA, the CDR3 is TGCGCCACCTCGACTTCGGGACTAGAGGAGACCCAGTACTTC.

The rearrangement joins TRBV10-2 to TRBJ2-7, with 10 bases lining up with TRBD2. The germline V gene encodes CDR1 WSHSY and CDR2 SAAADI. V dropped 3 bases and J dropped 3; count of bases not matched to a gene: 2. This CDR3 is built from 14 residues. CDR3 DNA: TGCGCCAGCAGTGACCTAGCGGGAGTCTACGAGCAGTACTTC. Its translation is CASSDLAGVYEQYF.